The 14 T cell receptor beta chains listed next were all sequenced from one sample in a study of OX40 agonist ivuxolimab in advanced cancers. Sequencing was performed with immunoSEQ multiplex PCR; in TCRdb, only in-frame clones are kept and a portion is missing. The sample includes approximately 80,000 clones, about 91% of them seen just once. Sequencing used CD4+ or CD8+ T cells sorted from blood, obtained in a trial of the OX40 agonist ivuxolimab. The receptors originated from an adult with an advanced solid tumor such as melanoma, head and neck, liver or kidney cancer.

The chain combines TRBV5-1 with TRBJ1-4; TRBD1 aligns across 8 bases. Germline lookup yields CDR1 SGHRS and CDR2 YFSETQ. V shed 5 bases, J shed 8 bases, and the junction held 14 bases outside the gene matches. There are 16 residues in the CDR3. For the CDR3, the DNA is TGCGCCAGCAGTCATATAGCAGGGGGCAATTACGAAAAACTGTTTTTT. Encoded protein: CASSHIAGGNYEKLFF.

This chain uses TRBV11-2 with TRBJ2-3; maybe TRBD2 (5 bases). Germline CDR1 reads SGHAT; CDR2 reads FQNNGV. The CDR3 consists of 14 residues. The ends were cut back, 0 bases at V and 5 bases at J, with 9 bases in the middle. CDR3 in amino acids: CASSLDKGVDTQYF. The CDR3 coding sequence is TGTGCCAGCAGCTTAGATAAGGGAGTAGATACGCAGTATTTT.

The V and J genes are TRBV20-1 and TRBJ1-1, with D possibly matching TRBD1 (5 bases). The CDR3 covers 11 residues. V was clipped by 5 bases and J by 10 bases, with 14 bases between them. CDR1 and CDR2 (germline): DFQATT, SNEGSKA (reference sequence). The CDR3 DNA reads TGCAGTGCTGTCGTTGGGGGGGTAGCTTTCTTT. This gives the protein CSAVVGGVAFF.

The chain has TRBV19 and TRBJ2-2; D is unresolved. CDR1 is LNHDA and CDR2 is SQIVND in the germline V gene (reference sequence). The CDR3 length is 15 residues. Trimming pared 0 bases from V and 4 bases from J, leaving 9 bases between. In DNA form, the CDR3 reads TGTGCCAGTAGTATAGATCGCTTATTCACCGGGGAGCTGTTTTTT. Its translation is CASSIDRLFTGELFF.

The CDR3 loop is CASSVGGTYGYTF. The CDR3 nucleotides are TGTGCCAGCAGCGTGGGCGGCACCTATGGCTACACCTTC. This rearrangement joins TRBV9 to TRBJ1-2; no definite D call. The germline V gene encodes CDR1 SGDLS and CDR2 YYNGEE. The CDR3 contains 13 residues. The germline V and J ends were trimmed by 2 bases and 4 bases, with 9 bases remaining between them.

J is TRBJ2-7 and V is TRBV19; D is perhaps TRBD2 (5 bases). V lost 3 bases, J lost 0 bases, and 12 bases lay in between. Germline V gene sequence: CDR1 LNHDA, CDR2 SQIVND (reference sequence). This CDR3 has 15 residues. CDR3 sequence: CASSMEALSSYEQYF. CDR3 DNA sequence: TGTGCCAGTAGTATGGAGGCGCTTAGCTCCTACGAGCAGTACTTC.

V and J are TRBV6-1 and TRBJ2-5; TRBD1 agrees at 7 bases. The CDR3 has 13 amino acids. From germline, CDR1 is MNHNS and CDR2 SASEGT. V gave up 4 bases and J gave up 3 bases; unmatched junction bases: 2. The CDR3 region is CASSGDRKETQYF. The CDR3 DNA reads TGTGCCAGCAGTGGGGACAGAAAAGAGACCCAGTACTTC.

The chain has TRBV5-1 and TRBJ2-7; 11 nucleotides match TRBD2. The CDR3 has 18 residues. V gave up 0 bases and J gave up 3 bases; unmatched junction bases: 11. Germline V CDR1 and CDR2: SGHRS, YFSETQ. DNA of the CDR3: TGCGCCAGCAGCTTGGCCGGCACTAGCGGGAGTTATAACTACGAGCAGTACTTC. It is translated as CASSLAGTSGSYNYEQYF.

The chain couples TRBV6-6 to TRBJ2-7; the D gene could be TRBD1 or TRBD2 (5 bases each). Germline V gene data show CDR1 as MNHNY and CDR2 as SVGAGI (reference sequence). V lost 0 bases to trimming and J lost 7 bases, with 16 bases between them. The CDR3 is 15 residues long. The CDR3 reads CASSYSDRDVGEQYF. As DNA, the CDR3 is TGTGCCAGCAGTTACTCCGACCGGGACGTGGGGGAGCAGTACTTC.

This rearrangement joins TRBV4-3 to TRBJ1-6; tentative D call: TRBD1 (6 bases). V was cut by 0 bases and J by 6 bases, with 9 bases left in between. The length of the CDR3 is 15 residues. Germline V gene data show CDR1 as LGHNA and CDR2 as YSLEER. The CDR3 nucleotides are TGCGCCAGCAGCCAAGAGGGGGCCCTTAATTCACCCCTCCACTTT. Translating gives CASSQEGALNSPLHF.

Note on this clone: Other nucleotide sequences from this sample produce the same CDR3. The chain links TRBV5-1 to TRBJ2-1; TRBD2 matches at 11 bases. V was pared by 4 bases and J by 3 bases, with 3 bases of the junction left unmatched. Germline values: CDR1 SGHRS, CDR2 YFSETQ. This CDR3 region has 15 residues. The CDR3 is CASSPGTSGYNEQFF. CDR3 sequence (DNA): TGCGCCAGCAGCCCCGGGACTAGCGGCTACAATGAGCAGTTCTTC.

The table lists this clone with a count of one. The chain uses TRBV2 and TRBJ1-4; the D is unclear. Germline lookup yields CDR1 SNHLY and CDR2 FYNNEI. This CDR3 region has 11 residues. V lost 5 bases, J lost 3 bases, and 1 base lay in between. The CDR3 DNA is TGTGCCAGCAGTCCTAATGAAAAACTGTTTTTT. It codes for CASSPNEKLFF.

The chain has TRBV5-1 and TRBJ2-1; TRBD2 matches at 9 bases. The V and J ends lost 5 bases and 7 bases, in that order; junction bases with no gene match: 1. Germline CDR1 and CDR2: SGHRS and YFSETQ. The CDR3 runs 12 residues. The CDR3 nucleotides read TGCGCCAGCAGACTAGCGGGTAATGAGCAGTTCTTC. Its translation is CASRLAGNEQFF.

This chain uses TRBV5-6 with TRBJ1-4, with D perhaps matching TRBD1 (5 bases). The CDR3 extends over 15 amino acids. CDR1 SGHDT and CDR2 YYEEEE come from the germline V gene. V lost 0 bases, J lost 5 bases, and 11 bases lay in between. The CDR3 bases are TGTGCCAGCAGCTTGGATGGGGGAAAAAATGAAAAACTGTTTTTT. This translates into CASSLDGGKNEKLFF.